Included here is one T cell receptor beta chain sequence, with context. Its antigen is unidentified. These data come from a study of shared clonotypes between healthy human individuals. Regarding the study as a whole: Sampling used blood alone; tissue repertoires probably differ.

Each subset's genomic DNA was shared equally among a number of immunoSEQ plates. Original data processing: Filtering differed for immunoSEQ, which gave only junction sequences without quality scores. TCRdb's table, derived via immunoSEQ multiplex PCR, lists solely in-frame clones and lacks some. The DNA gave D and trimming, while V, J and clone size come from that table. The table shows 450,000 to 500,000 clones, with less than 80% occurring only once. Researchers drew on tens of millions of PBMCs for genomic DNA from unsorted samples. The sequence derives from a woman in her 40s in good health. Some clones in this sample may be carry-over from other donors' samples. The sequencing input was PBMCs.

CDR3 in amino acids: CASRDPGRPYGYTF. CDR3 in DNA: TGTGCCAGCAGAGATCCCGGACGGCCCTATGGCTACACCTTC. V and J are TRBV28 and TRBJ1-2, with D unclear. The V and J ends lost 6 bases and 4 bases respectively, with 15 bases between them. CDR1 is MDHEN, CDR2 SYDVKM, per germline. This CDR3 has 14 residues.